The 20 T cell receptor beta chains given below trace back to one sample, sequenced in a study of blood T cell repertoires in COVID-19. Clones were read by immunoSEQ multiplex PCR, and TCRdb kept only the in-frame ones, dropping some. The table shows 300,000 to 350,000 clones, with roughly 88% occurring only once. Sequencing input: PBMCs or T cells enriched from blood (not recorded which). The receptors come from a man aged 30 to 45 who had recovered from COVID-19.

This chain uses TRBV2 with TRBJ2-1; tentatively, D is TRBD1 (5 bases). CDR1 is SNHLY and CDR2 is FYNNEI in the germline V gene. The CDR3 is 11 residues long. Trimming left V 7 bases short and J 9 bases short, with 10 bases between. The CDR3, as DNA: TGTGCCAGCATCCGTCAGGGTGAGCAGTTCTTC. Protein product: CASIRQGEQFF.

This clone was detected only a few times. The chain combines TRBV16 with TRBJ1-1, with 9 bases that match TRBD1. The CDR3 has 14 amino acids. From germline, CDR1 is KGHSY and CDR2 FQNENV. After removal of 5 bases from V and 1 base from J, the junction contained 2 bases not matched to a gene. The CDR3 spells CASSSDRGNTEAFF. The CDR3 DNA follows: TGTGCCAGCAGCTCGGACAGGGGGAACACTGAAGCTTTCTTT.

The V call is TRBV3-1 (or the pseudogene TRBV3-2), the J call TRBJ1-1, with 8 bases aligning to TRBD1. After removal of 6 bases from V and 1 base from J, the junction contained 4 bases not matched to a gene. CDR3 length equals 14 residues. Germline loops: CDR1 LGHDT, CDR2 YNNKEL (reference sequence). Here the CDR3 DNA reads TGTGCCAGCAGACCCGGGACAGGGAACACTGAAGCTTTCTTT. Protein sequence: CASRPGTGNTEAFF.

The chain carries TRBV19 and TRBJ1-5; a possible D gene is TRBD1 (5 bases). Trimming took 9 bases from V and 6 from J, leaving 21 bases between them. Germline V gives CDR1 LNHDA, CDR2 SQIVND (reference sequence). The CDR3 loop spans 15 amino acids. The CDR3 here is CASLYQEGRGQPQHF. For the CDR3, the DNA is TGTGCCAGCCTATATCAGGAGGGAAGGGGTCAGCCCCAGCATTTT. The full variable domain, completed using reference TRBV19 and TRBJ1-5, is DGGITQSPKYLFRKEGQNVTLSCEQNLNHDAMYWYRQDPGQGLRLIYYSQIVNDFQKGDIAEGYSVSREKKESFPLTVTSAQKNPTAFYLCASLYQEGRGQPQHFGDGTRLSIL.

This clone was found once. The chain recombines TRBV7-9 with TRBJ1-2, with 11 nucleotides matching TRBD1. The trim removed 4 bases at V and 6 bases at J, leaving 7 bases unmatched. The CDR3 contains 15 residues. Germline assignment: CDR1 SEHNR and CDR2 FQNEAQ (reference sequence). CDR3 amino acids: CASSYPRTGGDGYTF. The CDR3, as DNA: TGTGCCAGCAGCTACCCGAGGACAGGGGGCGATGGCTACACCTTC.

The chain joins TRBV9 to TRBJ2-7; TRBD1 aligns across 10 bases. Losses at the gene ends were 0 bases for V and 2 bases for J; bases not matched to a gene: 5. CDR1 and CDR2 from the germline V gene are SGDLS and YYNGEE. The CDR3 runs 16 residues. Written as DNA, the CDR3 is TGTGCCAGCAGCGTAGCTTCCGGGACAGGGGCCTACGAGCAGTACTTC. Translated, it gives CASSVASGTGAYEQYF.

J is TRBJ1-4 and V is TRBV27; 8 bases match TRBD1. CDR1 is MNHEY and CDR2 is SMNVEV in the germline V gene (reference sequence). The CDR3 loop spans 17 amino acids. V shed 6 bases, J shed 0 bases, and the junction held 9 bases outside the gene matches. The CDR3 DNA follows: TGTGCCAGCAGGGGAGGACAGGGTACATCAACTAATGAAAAACTGTTTTTT. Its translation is CASRGGQGTSTNEKLFF.

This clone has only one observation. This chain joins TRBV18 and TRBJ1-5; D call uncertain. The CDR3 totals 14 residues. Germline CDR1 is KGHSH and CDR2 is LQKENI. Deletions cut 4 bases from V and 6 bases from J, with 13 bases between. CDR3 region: CASSRSTEGQPQHF. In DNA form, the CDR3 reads TGTGCCAGCTCACGGTCGACTGAAGGTCAGCCCCAGCATTTT.

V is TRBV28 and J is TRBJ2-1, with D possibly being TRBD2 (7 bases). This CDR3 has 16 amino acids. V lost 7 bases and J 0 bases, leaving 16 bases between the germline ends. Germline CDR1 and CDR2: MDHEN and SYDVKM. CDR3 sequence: CASNKQGGGSYNEQFF. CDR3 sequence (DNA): TGTGCCAGCAATAAGCAAGGGGGGGGCTCCTACAATGAGCAGTTCTTC.

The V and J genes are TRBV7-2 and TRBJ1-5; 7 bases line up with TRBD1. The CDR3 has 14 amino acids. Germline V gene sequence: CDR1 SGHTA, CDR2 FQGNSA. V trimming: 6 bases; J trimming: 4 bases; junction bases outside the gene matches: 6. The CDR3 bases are TGTGCCAGCAGGATGACAGGGCCAAATCAGCCCCAGCATTTT. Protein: CASRMTGPNQPQHF.

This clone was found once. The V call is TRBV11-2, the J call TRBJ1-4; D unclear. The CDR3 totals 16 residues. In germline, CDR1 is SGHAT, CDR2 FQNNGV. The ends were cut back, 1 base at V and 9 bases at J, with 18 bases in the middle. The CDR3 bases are TGTGCCAGCAGCTTAGGGCCCCAACAAGGAGGGAAAAAACTGTTTTTT. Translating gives CASSLGPQQGGKKLFF.

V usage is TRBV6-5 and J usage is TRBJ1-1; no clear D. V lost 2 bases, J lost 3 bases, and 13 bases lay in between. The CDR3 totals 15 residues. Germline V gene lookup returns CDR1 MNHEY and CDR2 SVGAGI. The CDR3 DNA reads TGTGCCAGCAGTTACGCCCTAGGCGGTTACACTGAAGCTTTCTTT. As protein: CASSYALGGYTEAFF.

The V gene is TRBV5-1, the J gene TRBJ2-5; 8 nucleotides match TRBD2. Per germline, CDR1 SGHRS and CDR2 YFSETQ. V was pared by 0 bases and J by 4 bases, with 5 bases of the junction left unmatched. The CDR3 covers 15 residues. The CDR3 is CASSLAKGTRETQYF. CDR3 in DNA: TGCGCCAGCAGCTTGGCCAAAGGGACTAGAGAGACCCAGTACTTC.

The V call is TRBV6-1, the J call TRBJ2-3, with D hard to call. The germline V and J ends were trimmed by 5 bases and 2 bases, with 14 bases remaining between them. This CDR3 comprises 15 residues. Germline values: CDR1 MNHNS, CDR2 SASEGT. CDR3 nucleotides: TGTGCCAGCAGTCCCTCGGGTCAAAACACAGATACGCAGTATTTT. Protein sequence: CASSPSGQNTDTQYF.

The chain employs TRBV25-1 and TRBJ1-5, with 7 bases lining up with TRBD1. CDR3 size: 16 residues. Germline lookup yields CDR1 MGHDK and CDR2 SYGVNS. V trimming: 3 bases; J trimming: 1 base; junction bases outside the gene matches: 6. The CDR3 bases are TGTGCCAGCAGTGACTCCGGGACAGAAAGCAATCAGCCCCAGCATTTT. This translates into CASSDSGTESNQPQHF.

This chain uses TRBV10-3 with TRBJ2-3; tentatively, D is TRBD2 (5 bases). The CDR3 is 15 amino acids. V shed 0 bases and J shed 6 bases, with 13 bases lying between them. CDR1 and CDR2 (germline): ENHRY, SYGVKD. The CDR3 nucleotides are TGTGCCATCAGTGAGTCGGCGGGTGGTGCGGATACGCAGTATTTT. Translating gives CAISESAGGADTQYF.

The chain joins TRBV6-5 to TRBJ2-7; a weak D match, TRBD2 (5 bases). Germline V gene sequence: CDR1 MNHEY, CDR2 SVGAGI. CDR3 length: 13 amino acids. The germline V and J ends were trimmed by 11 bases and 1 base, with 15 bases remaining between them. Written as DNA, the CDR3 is TGTGCCTCCGGGGAAGGGTTTTCCTACGAGCAGTACTTC. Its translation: CASGEGFSYEQYF.

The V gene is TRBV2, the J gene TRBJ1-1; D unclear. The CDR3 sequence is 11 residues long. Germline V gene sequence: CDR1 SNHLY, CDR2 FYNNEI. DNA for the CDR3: TGTGCAATGAGAGTGAACACTGAAGCTTTCTTT. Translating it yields CAMRVNTEAFF.

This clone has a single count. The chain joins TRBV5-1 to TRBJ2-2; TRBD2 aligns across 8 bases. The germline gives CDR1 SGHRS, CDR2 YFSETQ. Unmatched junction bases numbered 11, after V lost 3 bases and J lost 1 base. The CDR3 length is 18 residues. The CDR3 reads CASSSSQLAGLNTGELFF. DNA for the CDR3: TGCGCCAGCAGCTCCAGCCAATTAGCGGGGCTGAACACCGGGGAGCTGTTTTTT.

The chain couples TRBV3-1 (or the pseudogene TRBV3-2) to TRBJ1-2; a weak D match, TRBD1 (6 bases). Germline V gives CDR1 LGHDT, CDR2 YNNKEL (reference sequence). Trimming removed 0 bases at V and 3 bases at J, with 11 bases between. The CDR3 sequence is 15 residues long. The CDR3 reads CASSQDSDRYYGYTF. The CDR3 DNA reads TGTGCCAGCAGCCAAGATTCGGACAGATACTATGGCTACACCTTC.